This T cell receptor (beta chain) was sequenced in a study of T cell responses to AZD1222 COVID-19 vaccine. Study-wide points: Only a handful of AZD1222 recipients, six or seven in all, had baseline seropositivity. Clonal diversity was possibly underestimated; the donors were predominantly white British and more often female.

Clones were sequenced by immunoSEQ multiplex PCR, and TCRdb holds only the in-frame ones, with some missing. Here the sample spans some 140,000 clones, around 90% being singletons. Of note for this clone: The antigen is unknown.

Germline V gene data show CDR1 as SGHTA and CDR2 as FQGNSA. This CDR3 comprises 15 residues. V was clipped by 1 base and J by 3 bases, with 10 bases between them. The gene calls are TRBV7-2 and TRBJ1-5; maybe TRBD1 (6 bases). The sample here was peripheral blood, taken on day 0 of AZD1222 vaccination. The origin of this receptor is an adult in good health. CDR3 sequence (DNA): TGTGCCAGCAGCTTAGGGACAGCTTACAATCAGCCCCAGCATTTT. It translates to CASSLGTAYNQPQHF.